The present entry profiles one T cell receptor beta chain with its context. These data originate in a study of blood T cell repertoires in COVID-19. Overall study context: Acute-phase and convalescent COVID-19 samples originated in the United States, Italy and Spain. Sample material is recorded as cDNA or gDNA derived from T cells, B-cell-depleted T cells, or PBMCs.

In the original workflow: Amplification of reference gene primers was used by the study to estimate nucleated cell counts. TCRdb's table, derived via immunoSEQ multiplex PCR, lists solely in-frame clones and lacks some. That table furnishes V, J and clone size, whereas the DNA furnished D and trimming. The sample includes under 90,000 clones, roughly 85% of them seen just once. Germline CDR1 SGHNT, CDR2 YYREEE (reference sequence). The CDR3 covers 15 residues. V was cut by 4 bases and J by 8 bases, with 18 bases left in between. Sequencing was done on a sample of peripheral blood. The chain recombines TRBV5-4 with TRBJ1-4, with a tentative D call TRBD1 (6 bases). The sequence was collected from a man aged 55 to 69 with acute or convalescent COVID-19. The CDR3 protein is CASSLGGGSQEKLFF. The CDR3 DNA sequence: TGTGCCAGCAGCCTGGGAGGGGGAAGTCAGGAAAAACTGTTTTTT.